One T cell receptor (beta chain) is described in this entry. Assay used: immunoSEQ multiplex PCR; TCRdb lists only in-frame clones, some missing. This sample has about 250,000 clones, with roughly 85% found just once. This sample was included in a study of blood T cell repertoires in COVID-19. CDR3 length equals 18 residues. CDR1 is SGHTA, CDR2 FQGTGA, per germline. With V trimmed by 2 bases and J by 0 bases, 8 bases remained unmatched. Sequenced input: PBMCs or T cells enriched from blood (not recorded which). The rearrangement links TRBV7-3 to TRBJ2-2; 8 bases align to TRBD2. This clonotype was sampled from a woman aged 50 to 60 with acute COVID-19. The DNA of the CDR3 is TGTGCCAGCAGCTTACAGATGGCTAGCGGGTCGAACACCGGGGAGCTGTTTTTT. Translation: CASSLQMASGSNTGELFF. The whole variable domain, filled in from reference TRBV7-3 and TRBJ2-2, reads GAGVSQTPSNKVTEKGKYVELRCDPISGHTALYWYRQSLGQGPEFLIYFQGTGAADDSGLPNDRFFAVRPEGSVSTLKIQRTERGDSAVYLCASSLQMASGSNTGELFFGEGSRLTVL.